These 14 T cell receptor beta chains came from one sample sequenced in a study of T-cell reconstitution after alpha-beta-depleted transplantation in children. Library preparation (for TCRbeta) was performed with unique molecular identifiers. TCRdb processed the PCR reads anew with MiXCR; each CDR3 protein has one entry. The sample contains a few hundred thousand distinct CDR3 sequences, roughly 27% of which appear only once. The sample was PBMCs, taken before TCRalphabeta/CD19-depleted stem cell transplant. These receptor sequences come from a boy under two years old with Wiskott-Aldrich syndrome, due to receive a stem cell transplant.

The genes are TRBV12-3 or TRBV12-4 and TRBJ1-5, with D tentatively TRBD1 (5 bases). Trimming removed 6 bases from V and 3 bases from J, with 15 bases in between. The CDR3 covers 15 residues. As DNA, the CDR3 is TGTGCCAGCAGCCCGGGGGATGGGTTCAATCAGCCCCAGCATTTT. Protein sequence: CASSPGDGFNQPQHF.

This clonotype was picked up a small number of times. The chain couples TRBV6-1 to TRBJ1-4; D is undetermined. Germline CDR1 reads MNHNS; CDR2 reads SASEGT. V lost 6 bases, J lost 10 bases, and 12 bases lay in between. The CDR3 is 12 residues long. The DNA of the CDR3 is TGTGCCAGCAGCAGAGATCTCGTAAAACTGTTTTTT. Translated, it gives CASSRDLVKLFF.

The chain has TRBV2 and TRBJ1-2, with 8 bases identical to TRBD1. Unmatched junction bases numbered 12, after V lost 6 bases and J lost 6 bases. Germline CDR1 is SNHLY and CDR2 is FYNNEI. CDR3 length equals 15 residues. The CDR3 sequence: CASSDRGTGSDGYTF. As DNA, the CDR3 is TGTGCCAGCAGCGATAGAGGGACAGGATCGGATGGCTACACCTTC. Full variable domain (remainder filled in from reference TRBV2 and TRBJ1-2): EPEVTQTPSHQVTQMGQEVILRCVPISNHLYFYWYRQILGQKVEFLVSFYNNEISEKSEIFDDQFSVERPDGSNFTLKIRSTKLEDSAMYFCASSDRGTGSDGYTFGSGTRLTVV.

The CDR3 loop reads CASRESATYEQYF. In DNA form, the CDR3 reads TGTGCCAGCAGGGAGTCAGCCACCTACGAGCAGTACTTC. V is TRBV27 and J is TRBJ2-7, with unresolved D. CDR1 and CDR2 from the germline V gene are MNHEY and SMNVEV (reference sequence). CDR3 length equals 13 residues. V was trimmed by 6 bases and J by 2 bases, leaving 11 bases between them.

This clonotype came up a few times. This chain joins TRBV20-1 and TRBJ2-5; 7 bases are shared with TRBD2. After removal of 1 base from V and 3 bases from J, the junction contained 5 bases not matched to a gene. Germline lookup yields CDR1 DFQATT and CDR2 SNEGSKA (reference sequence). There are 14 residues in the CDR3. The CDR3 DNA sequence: TGCAGTGCTAGAGTACCAGCGGGGAAAGAGACCCAGTACTTC. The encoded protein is CSARVPAGKETQYF.

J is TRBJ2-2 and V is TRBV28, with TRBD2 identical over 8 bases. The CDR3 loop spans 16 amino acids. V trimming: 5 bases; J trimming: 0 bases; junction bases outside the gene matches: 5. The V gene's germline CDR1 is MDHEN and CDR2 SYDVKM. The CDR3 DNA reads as TGTGCCAGCAGTCCCCCCGGGGGGGCGAACACCGGGGAGCTGTTTTTT. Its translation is CASSPPGGANTGELFF.

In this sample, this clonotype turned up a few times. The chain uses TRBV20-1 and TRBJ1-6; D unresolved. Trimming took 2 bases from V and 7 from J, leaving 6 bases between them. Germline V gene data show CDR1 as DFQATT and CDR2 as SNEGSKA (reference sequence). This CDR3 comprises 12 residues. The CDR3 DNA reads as TGCAGTGCTAGAAACTCCAATTCACCCCTCCACTTT. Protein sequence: CSARNSNSPLHF.

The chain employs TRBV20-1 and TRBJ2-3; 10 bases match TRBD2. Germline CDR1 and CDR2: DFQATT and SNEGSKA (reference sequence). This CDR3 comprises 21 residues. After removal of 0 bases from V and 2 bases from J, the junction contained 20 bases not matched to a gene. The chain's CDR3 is CSARDTVRLAGVQKDTDTQYF. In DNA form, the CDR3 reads TGCAGTGCTAGAGATACGGTGCGGCTAGCGGGAGTACAGAAGGACACAGATACGCAGTATTTT.

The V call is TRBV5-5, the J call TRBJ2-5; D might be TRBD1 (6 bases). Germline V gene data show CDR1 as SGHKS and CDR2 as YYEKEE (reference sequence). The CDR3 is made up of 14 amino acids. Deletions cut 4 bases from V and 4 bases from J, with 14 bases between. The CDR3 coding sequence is TGTGCCAGCAGCCCCCAGGGGTTCGGAGAGACCCAGTACTTC. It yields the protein CASSPQGFGETQYF.

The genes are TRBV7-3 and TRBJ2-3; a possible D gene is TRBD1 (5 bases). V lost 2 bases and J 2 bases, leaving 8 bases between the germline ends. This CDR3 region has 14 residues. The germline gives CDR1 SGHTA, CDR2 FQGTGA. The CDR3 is CASSLQGYTDTQYF. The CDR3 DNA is TGTGCCAGCAGCTTACAGGGTTACACAGATACGCAGTATTTT.

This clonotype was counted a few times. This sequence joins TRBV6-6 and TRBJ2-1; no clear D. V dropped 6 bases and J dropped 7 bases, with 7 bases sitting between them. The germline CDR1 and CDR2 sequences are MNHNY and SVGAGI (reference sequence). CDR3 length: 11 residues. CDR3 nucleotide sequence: TGTGCCAGCAGCCCTGAGAATGAGCAGTTCTTC. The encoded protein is CASSPENEQFF.

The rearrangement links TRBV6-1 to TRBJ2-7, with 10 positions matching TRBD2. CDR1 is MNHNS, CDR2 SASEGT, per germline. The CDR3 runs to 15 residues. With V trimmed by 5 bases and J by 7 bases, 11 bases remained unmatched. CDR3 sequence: CASSSPGLAFGEQYF. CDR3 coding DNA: TGTGCCAGCAGTAGTCCGGGACTAGCGTTTGGTGAGCAGTACTTC.

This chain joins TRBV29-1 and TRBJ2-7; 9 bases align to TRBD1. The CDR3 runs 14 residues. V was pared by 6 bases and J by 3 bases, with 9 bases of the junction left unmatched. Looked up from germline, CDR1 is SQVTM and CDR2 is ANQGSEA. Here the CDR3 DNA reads TGCAGCGTGATCGGACAGGGGACCGTCTACGAGCAGTACTTC. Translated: CSVIGQGTVYEQYF.

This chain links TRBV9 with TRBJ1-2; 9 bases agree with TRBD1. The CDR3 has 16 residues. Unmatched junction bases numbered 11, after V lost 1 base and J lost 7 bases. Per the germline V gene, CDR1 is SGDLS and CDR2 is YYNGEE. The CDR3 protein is CASSVYRTGDGSGYTF. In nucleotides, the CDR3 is TGTGCCAGCAGCGTATATAGGACAGGGGATGGAAGTGGCTACACCTTC.